The 8 T cell receptor beta chains listed next were all sequenced from one sample in a study of cytomegalovirus exposure and HLA in healthy donors. With 60 Vbeta and 13 Jbeta primers, the PCR was carried out. Profiling relied on immunoSEQ multiplex PCR, and the TCRdb table lists in-frame clones only, not all of them. This sample has 110,000 to 150,000 clones, with around 80% found just once. Sequenced sample: PBMCs. All receptors come from a woman aged 55-75 years in good health and CMV-seropositive.

The V and J genes are TRBV4-3 and TRBJ2-7, with D maybe TRBD2 (6 bases). Germline loops: CDR1 LGHNA, CDR2 YSLEER. The CDR3 covers 15 residues. V shed 2 bases and J shed 7 bases, with 18 bases lying between them. CDR3 sequence (DNA): TGCGCCAGCAGCCAATCTGGAGGGGCACCGTGGGAGCAGTACTTC. Translation gives CASSQSGGAPWEQYF.

The rearrangement joins TRBV5-1 to TRBJ1-2; 9 bases map to TRBD1. The CDR3 has 14 residues. The J segment lost 7 bases and the V segment lost 0 bases, leaving 4 bases of the junction unmatched. The V gene's germline CDR1 is SGHRS and CDR2 YFSETQ. CDR3 DNA sequence: TGCGCCAGCAGCTTGGAGGGACAGGGTGGTGGCTACACCTTC. This sequence encodes CASSLEGQGGGYTF.

The chain recombines TRBV4-1 with TRBJ2-7; D is undetermined. The V gene's germline CDR1 is MGHRA and CDR2 YSYEKL. Trimming removed 1 base from V and 0 bases from J, with 10 bases in between. This CDR3 is built from 15 residues. CDR3: CASSQVLHNSYEQYF. The CDR3 DNA follows: TGCGCCAGCAGCCAAGTCCTTCACAACTCCTACGAGCAGTACTTC.

The chain carries TRBV19 and TRBJ1-1; the D gene is possibly TRBD1 (6 bases). This CDR3 contains 13 residues. Per the germline V gene, CDR1 is LNHDA and CDR2 is SQIVND (reference sequence). With 6 bases removed from V and 1 base from J, the gap between germline ends came to 9 bases. The CDR3 loop reads CASSRTANTEAFF. The CDR3 DNA is TGTGCCAGTAGCCGGACAGCGAACACTGAAGCTTTCTTT.

This clone was detected only once. The chain couples TRBV7-2 to TRBJ2-7; D remains unclear. The germline V and J ends were trimmed by 3 bases and 0 bases, with 6 bases remaining between them. The CDR3 has 13 residues. Germline V gene lookup returns CDR1 SGHTA and CDR2 FQGNSA. The CDR3 region has the DNA TGTGCCAGCAGCTTCTACGACTCCTACGAGCAGTACTTC. This codes for CASSFYDSYEQYF.

This rearrangement joins TRBV6-1 to TRBJ1-2; TRBD1 is a possible D gene (6 bases). From germline, CDR1 is MNHNS and CDR2 SASEGT. Trimming left V 11 bases short and J 5 bases short, with 21 bases between. This CDR3 has 14 amino acids. The CDR3 nucleotides are TGTGCCTCTCGCCTCACGGGGACACTTTATGGCTACACCTTC. Protein product: CASRLTGTLYGYTF.

J is TRBJ2-5 and V is TRBV19; 9 positions match TRBD2. After removal of 6 bases from V and 4 bases from J, the junction contained 12 bases not matched to a gene. The germline gives CDR1 LNHDA, CDR2 SQIVND (reference sequence). The CDR3 runs 16 residues. CDR3 coding DNA: TGTGCCAGTAGGACGAGCGGAGCGGGAGGAGGAGAGACCCAGTACTTC. Translated: CASRTSGAGGGETQYF.

This clone was counted a few times. The CDR3, as DNA: TGTGCCAGCAGTGAGCAGTTTTTCACCGGGGAGCTGTTTTTT. This encodes CASSEQFFTGELFF. This sequence joins TRBV2 and TRBJ2-2; D gene ambiguous. Trimming shortened V by 3 bases and J by 4 bases, and 9 bases separated the two germline ends. Germline loops: CDR1 SNHLY, CDR2 FYNNEI. This CDR3 comprises 14 residues.